This TCR beta chain was profiled in a study of T cell responses to AZD1222 COVID-19 vaccine. For this clone: Its antigen is currently unknown.

Sequencing used immunoSEQ multiplex PCR; TCRdb keeps in-frame clones, though not all of them. The table lists 95,000 to 150,000 clones, 80% to 90% of them singletons. This CDR3 region has 14 residues. V lost 3 bases and J 3 bases, leaving 12 bases between the germline ends. From germline, CDR1 is MNHEY and CDR2 SVGAGI. Overall study results and limits: The reported proportion of spike-specific TCRs targeting unmutated variant regions was nearly half. Sampling that yielded the repertoires occurred only after the peak T cell response.

The gene calls are TRBV6-5 and TRBJ2-7; D is uncertain. This TCR derives from an adult in good health. Specimen: peripheral blood, collected on day 0 of AZD1222 vaccination. The DNA of the CDR3 is TGTGCCAGCAGTTATGTAGGGTCCAACTACGAGCAGTACTTC. This codes for CASSYVGSNYEQYF.